This T cell receptor (beta chain) was recovered during a study of blood T cell repertoires in COVID-19. Original handling: Amplification of reference gene primers provided the estimated nucleated cell counts. Sequenced by immunoSEQ multiplex PCR; TCRdb stores in-frame clones only, minus some. V, J and clone size derive from that table, while D and trimming were established from the DNA sequence. The data contain about 160,000 clones, under 95% of them singletons. The CDR3 contains 16 residues. The trim removed 5 bases at V and 3 bases at J, leaving 9 bases unmatched. Germline loops: CDR1 MNHEY, CDR2 SMNVEV (reference sequence).

This receptor was obtained from a man aged 18 to 29 with acute or convalescent COVID-19. Sequencing was done on a sample of peripheral blood. V and J are TRBV27 and TRBJ1-3, with 8 bases aligning to TRBD1. The CDR3 here is CASSPWTGKGGNTIYF. The CDR3 bases are TGTGCCAGCAGTCCCTGGACAGGGAAAGGTGGAAACACCATATATTTT.